Below, 4 T cell receptor beta chains from the same sample are listed, as sequenced in a study of T cell responses to AZD1222 COVID-19 vaccine (dated by TCRdb to the early 2020s). Read against the paper, the sample's time point label means: about 28 days (+/-7) after the second vaccine dose. Receptors were amplified or captured by the immunoSEQ multiplex PCR assay. Entries here come from immuneACCESS through TCRdb and include only in-frame sequences with V and J called. Some clones fail to appear in such tables; in the studies checked, an unresolved V gene covers under half of the shortfall, and the cause of the remainder is unknown. The sample table contains around 80,000 clones; only one count was recorded for approximately 83% of them. The ten largest make up about 10% of the sample. Sequenced here: peripheral blood, sampled 28 days after the second AZD1222 dose. These receptors came from an adult who received the AZD1222 COVID-19 vaccine.

V gene TRBV11-2 combines with J gene TRBJ1-6, with no clear D. CDR1 is SGHAT and CDR2 is FQNNGV in the germline V gene. The CDR3 is made up of 13 amino acids. V shed 0 bases and J shed 10 bases, with 7 bases lying between them. As DNA, the CDR3 is TGTGCCAGCAGCTTAGATCTAGTGTCACCCCTCCACTTT. Amino acids: CASSLDLVSPLHF.

V is TRBV2 and J is TRBJ2-7, with D tentatively TRBD1 (5 bases). This CDR3 spans 12 amino acids. V lost 10 bases to trimming and J lost 2 bases, with 12 bases between them. Germline V gives CDR1 SNHLY, CDR2 FYNNEI. In DNA form, the CDR3 reads TGTGCCACCGGACAAGCAACCTACGAGCAGTACTTC. Translation: CATGQATYEQYF.

The V and J genes are TRBV5-4 and TRBJ2-1, with D unresolved. V was pared by 4 bases and J by 7 bases, with 15 bases between. CDR3 length equals 14 residues. From germline, CDR1 is SGHNT and CDR2 YYREEE (reference sequence). Here the CDR3 DNA reads TGTGCCAGCAGCCTCCGAGAGCGCTTGAATGAGCAGTTCTTC. It translates to CASSLRERLNEQFF.

The chain joins TRBV3-1 (or the pseudogene TRBV3-2) to TRBJ2-1; no firm D call. The CDR3 contains 15 residues. Trimming took 0 bases from V and 5 from J, leaving 11 bases between them. Per germline, CDR1 LGHDT and CDR2 YNNKEL (reference sequence). Here the CDR3 reads CASSQEVPGHNEQFF. The CDR3 coding sequence is TGTGCCAGCAGCCAAGAGGTGCCCGGACACAATGAGCAGTTCTTC.